The 20 T cell receptor beta chains presented below share a single source sample, sequenced in a study of response to subunit inactivated influenza vaccine. TCRdb recomputed calls from the RT-PCR reads with MiXCR, one row per CDR3 protein. The sample has approximately 730,000 distinct CDR3 sequences; roughly 13% are singletons. The input for sequencing was PBMCs from blood, taken roughly 2 weeks before vaccination. Receptor source: a man aged 50-59 years who received an inactivated influenza vaccine.

This clonotype showed up many times. V usage is TRBV24-1 and J usage is TRBJ2-2; D is undetermined. V lost 4 bases and J lost 2, with 7 bases in between. From germline, CDR1 is KGHDR and CDR2 SFDVKD. This CDR3 comprises 14 residues. CDR3: CATSDSTNTGELFF. The CDR3 DNA follows: TGTGCCACCAGTGACTCGACTAACACCGGGGAGCTGTTTTTT.

The chain joins TRBV27 to TRBJ2-5; D is possibly TRBD2 (5 bases). The CDR3 consists of 12 residues. Trimming shortened V by 11 bases and J by 5 bases, and 15 bases separated the two germline ends. Germline V lookup: CDR1 MNHEY, CDR2 SMNVEV (reference sequence). The CDR3 spells CAPPHRRETQYF. The CDR3 nucleotides read TGTGCCCCCCCACACCGGAGGGAGACCCAGTACTTC.

There are a few counts of this clonotype. This sequence joins TRBV7-9 and TRBJ2-5; D is ambiguous. The germline V gene encodes CDR1 SEHNR and CDR2 FQNEAQ (reference sequence). The CDR3 consists of 15 residues. The V end lost 0 bases, the J end lost 0 bases, and 8 bases lay between the germline ends. CDR3 nucleotides: TGTGCCAGCAGCTTAGCCGAGACACACCAAGAGACCCAGTACTTC. Amino acid sequence: CASSLAETHQETQYF. The whole variable domain, filled in from reference TRBV7-9 and TRBJ2-5, reads DTGVSQNPRHKITKRGQNVTFRCDPISEHNRLYWYRQTLGQGPEFLTYFQNEAQLEKSRLLSDRFSAERPKGSFSTLEIQRTEQGDSAMYLCASSLAETHQETQYFGPGTRLLVL.

There are a few counts of this clonotype. The CDR3 DNA sequence: TGTGCCAGCTTCACTAACAGGGGTAACTATGGCTACACCTTC. It specifies CASFTNRGNYGYTF. V usage is TRBV28 and J usage is TRBJ1-2, with TRBD1 identical over 7 bases. V was clipped by 8 bases and J by 1 base; unmatched bases: 7. Germline CDR1 reads MDHEN; CDR2 reads SYDVKM. The CDR3 covers 14 residues.

The V and J genes are TRBV5-6 and TRBJ1-5, with D perhaps TRBD1 (5 bases). Trimming took 4 bases from V and 9 from J, leaving 23 bases between them. The CDR3 sequence is 16 residues long. Germline CDR1 reads SGHDT; CDR2 reads YYEEEE. The CDR3 is CASSPRKGAGSGPQHF. The CDR3 DNA reads TGTGCCAGCAGCCCCCGTAAAGGGGCCGGCTCTGGGCCCCAGCATTTT. Full variable domain (remainder filled in from reference TRBV5-6 and TRBJ1-5): DAGVTQSPTHLIKTRGQQVTLRCSPKSGHDTVSWYQQALGQGPQFIFQYYEEEERQRGNFPDRFSGHQFPNYSSELNVNALLLGDSALYLCASSPRKGAGSGPQHFGDGTRLSIL.

This clonotype was picked up a small number of times. The CDR3 loop reads CASSLGLEADTQYF. DNA of the CDR3: TGCGCCAGCAGCTTGGGACTAGAAGCAGATACGCAGTATTTT. The chain links TRBV5-1 to TRBJ2-3, with D possibly being TRBD2 (6 bases). V lost 0 bases and J 4 bases, leaving 9 bases between the germline ends. Germline lookup yields CDR1 SGHRS and CDR2 YFSETQ. The length of the CDR3 is 14 residues.

This sequence joins TRBV20-1 and TRBJ1-1; D may be TRBD1 (5 bases). Trimming took 0 bases from V and 5 from J, leaving 7 bases between them. The CDR3 runs to 12 residues. Per germline, CDR1 DFQATT and CDR2 SNEGSKA (reference sequence). The CDR3 DNA follows: TGCAGTGCTAGAGATGGGACGACTGAAGCTTTCTTT. Translating gives CSARDGTTEAFF.

This clonotype has a handful of counts. This sequence joins TRBV27 and TRBJ2-2; 8 bases map to TRBD2. CDR3 length equals 15 residues. The J segment lost 5 bases and the V segment lost 6 bases, leaving 8 bases of the junction unmatched. Germline CDR1 reads MNHEY; CDR2 reads SMNVEV (reference sequence). The CDR3 nucleotides read TGTGCCAGCAGCGAGCGGGAGTGGTCGACCGGGGAGCTGTTTTTT. It specifies CASSEREWSTGELFF.

This clonotype showed up just a few times. The chain has TRBV4-2 and TRBJ1-4; D gene uncertain. The CDR3 spans 15 residues. Trimming stripped 0 bases from V and 1 base from J, with 6 bases between. Per the germline V gene, CDR1 is LGHNA and CDR2 is YNFKEQ. CDR3 sequence (DNA): TGTGCCAGCAGCCAAGACCCGTTAACTAATGAAAAACTGTTTTTT. Translating it yields CASSQDPLTNEKLFF.

In this sample, this clonotype turned up a few times. The chain links TRBV29-1 to TRBJ2-5, with D possibly TRBD1 on 5 matching bases. This CDR3 has 16 amino acids. Trimming pared 2 bases from V and 2 bases from J, leaving 18 bases between. CDR1 and CDR2 (germline): SQVTM, ANQGSEA. The CDR3 sequence is CSVESGWMMPQETQYF. DNA of the CDR3: TGCAGCGTTGAATCAGGGTGGATGATGCCTCAAGAGACCCAGTACTTC.

This clonotype was recorded a few times. The rearrangement links TRBV15 to TRBJ2-1; D not certain. The CDR3 runs 16 residues. The germline gives CDR1 LNHNV, CDR2 YYDKDF (reference sequence). V was cut by 0 bases and J by 2 bases, with 11 bases left in between. The CDR3 sequence is CATSREPLAPYNEQFF. The DNA of the CDR3 is TGTGCCACCAGCAGAGAGCCCCTGGCCCCCTACAATGAGCAGTTCTTC.

The J gene is TRBJ1-3, the V gene TRBV12-3 or TRBV12-4; TRBD1 is a possible D gene (5 bases). This CDR3 comprises 12 residues. The V and J ends lost 5 bases and 8 bases respectively, with 10 bases between them. CDR3 nucleotides: TGTGCCAGCAGTATAATCAGGGACACCATATATTTT. It specifies CASSIIRDTIYF.

The rearrangement links TRBV6-5 to TRBJ1-4; 9 nucleotides align to TRBD1. The J segment lost 0 bases and the V segment lost 4 bases, leaving 3 bases of the junction unmatched. This CDR3 comprises 16 residues. Germline CDR1 MNHEY, CDR2 SVGAGI. CDR3 coding DNA: TGTGCCAGCAGTTCGGACAGGGGATCAACTAATGAAAAACTGTTTTTT. Translated, it gives CASSSDRGSTNEKLFF.

Only a few counts were recorded for this clonotype. This rearrangement joins TRBV5-1 to TRBJ2-5; D is tentatively TRBD1 or TRBD2 (6 bases each). Germline V gives CDR1 SGHRS, CDR2 YFSETQ. The CDR3 contains 15 residues. V was shortened by 0 bases and J by 4 bases, with 13 bases between the two germline ends. In DNA form, the CDR3 reads TGCGCCAGCAGCTTGGGGCAGGGGAGGCGAGAGACCCAGTACTTC. Protein product: CASSLGQGRRETQYF. Combining the CDR3 with reference TRBV5-1 and TRBJ2-5 gives the whole variable domain KAGVTQTPRYLIKTRGQQVTLSCSPISGHRSVSWYQQTPGQGLQFLFEYFSETQRNKGNFPGRFSGRQFSNSRSEMNVSTLELGDSALYLCASSLGQGRRETQYFGPGTRLLVL.

The chain joins TRBV7-9 to TRBJ2-3; TRBD1 matches 9 bases. Germline loops: CDR1 SEHNR, CDR2 FQNEAQ (reference sequence). The ends lost 2 bases at V and 2 bases at J; junction bases unmatched: 5. The CDR3 runs 16 residues. CDR3 in DNA: TGTGCCAGCAGCTTATACAGGGGGCAGGTCACAGATACGCAGTATTTT. It translates to CASSLYRGQVTDTQYF.

In its sample, this clonotype was seen a few times. V usage is TRBV4-1 and J usage is TRBJ2-2; 12 positions match TRBD1. The length of the CDR3 is 17 residues. V shed 3 bases, J shed 5 bases, and the junction held 7 bases outside the gene matches. CDR1 is MGHRA and CDR2 is YSYEKL in the germline V gene. CDR3 loop: CASSQWDRGRGTGELFF. DNA of the CDR3: TGCGCCAGCAGCCAGTGGGACAGGGGGCGAGGTACCGGGGAGCTGTTTTTT.

This clonotype was counted at least ten times. The rearrangement joins TRBV30 to TRBJ2-2, with 8 bases identical to TRBD2. Germline CDR1 reads GTSNPN; CDR2 reads SVGIG (reference sequence). The CDR3 is made up of 15 amino acids. Unmatched junction bases numbered 9, after V lost 4 bases and J lost 5 bases. CDR3 region: CAWNLNGGATGELFF. DNA for the CDR3: TGTGCCTGGAATCTGAACGGGGGGGCGACCGGGGAGCTGTTTTTT.

The V call is TRBV3-1, the J call TRBJ2-4, with D possibly being TRBD2 (5 bases). V was shortened by 5 bases and J by 8 bases, with 16 bases between the two germline ends. Germline assignment: CDR1 LGHDT and CDR2 YNNKEL (reference sequence). The CDR3 contains 14 residues. The CDR3 nucleotides read TGTGCCAGCAGCTCCGAACGGGATCGGGACATTCAGTACTTC. Translation: CASSSERDRDIQYF.

Only a few counts were recorded for this clonotype. This chain connects TRBV15 to TRBJ2-1; tentatively, D is TRBD1 (5 bases). Germline CDR1 reads LNHNV; CDR2 reads YYDKDF (reference sequence). The CDR3 is 15 amino acids. V lost 0 bases to trimming and J lost 6 bases, with 12 bases between them. For the CDR3, the DNA is TGTGCCACCAGCAGAGAAGGGGTGAGGAGCAATGAGCAGTTCTTC. It is translated as CATSREGVRSNEQFF.

The V and J genes are TRBV3-1 and TRBJ1-3; D not resolved. V lost 0 bases and J lost 4, with 13 bases in between. From germline, CDR1 is LGHDT and CDR2 YNNKEL (reference sequence). The CDR3 runs to 16 residues. The DNA of the CDR3 is TGTGCCAGCAGCCAAGACCCCGGGGTCCCGGGAAACACCATATATTTT. It yields the protein CASSQDPGVPGNTIYF.